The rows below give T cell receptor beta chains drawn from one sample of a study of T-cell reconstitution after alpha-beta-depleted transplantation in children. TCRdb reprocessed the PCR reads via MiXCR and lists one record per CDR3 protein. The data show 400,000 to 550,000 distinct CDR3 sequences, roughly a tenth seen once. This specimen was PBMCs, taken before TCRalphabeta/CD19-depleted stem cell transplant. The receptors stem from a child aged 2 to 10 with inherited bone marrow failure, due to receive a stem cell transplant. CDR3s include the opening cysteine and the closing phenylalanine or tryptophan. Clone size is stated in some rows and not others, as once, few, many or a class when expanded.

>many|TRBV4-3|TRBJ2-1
CASSQETGTDPYNEQFF
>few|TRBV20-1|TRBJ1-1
CSARAKGDEAFF
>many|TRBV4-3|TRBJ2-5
CASSFRGGETQYF
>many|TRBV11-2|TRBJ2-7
CASSLALVPYEQYF
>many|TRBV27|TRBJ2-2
CASSLIYSGELFF
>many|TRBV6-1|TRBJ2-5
CASNPLRGGAETQYF
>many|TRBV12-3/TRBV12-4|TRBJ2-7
CASNTAGRGRYEQYF
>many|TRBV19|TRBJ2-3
CASSRWGTGPAGDPPTDTQYF
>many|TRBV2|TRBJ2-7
CASMEQGGSYEQYF
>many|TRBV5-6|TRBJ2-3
CASSPRPIPPDTQYF
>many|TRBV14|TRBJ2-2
CASSPGMFTGELFF
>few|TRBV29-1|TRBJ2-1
CSFRTGSYNEQFF
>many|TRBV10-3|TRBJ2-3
CAITDSDTQYF
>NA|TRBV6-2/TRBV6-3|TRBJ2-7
CASTTNSYEQYF
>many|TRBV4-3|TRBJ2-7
CASSQDGAKSYEQYF
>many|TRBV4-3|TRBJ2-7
CASSQDPAGSSYEQYF
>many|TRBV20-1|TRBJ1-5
CSARSSYNQPQHF
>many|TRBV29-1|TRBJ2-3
CSGMTSGRRTDTQYF
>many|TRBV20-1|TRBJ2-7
CSARREGPYEQYF
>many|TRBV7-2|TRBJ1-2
CASSLQGAASYTF
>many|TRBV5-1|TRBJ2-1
CASSLAQAGGHYNEQFF
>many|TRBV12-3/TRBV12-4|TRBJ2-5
CASTYRDPSGTQYF
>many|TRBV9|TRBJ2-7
CASSVGAVYSYEQYF
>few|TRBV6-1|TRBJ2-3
CASNPRLATGRQYF
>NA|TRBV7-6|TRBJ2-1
CASSLDSGRYYNEQFF
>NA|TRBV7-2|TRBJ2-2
CASSARTSRTGELFF
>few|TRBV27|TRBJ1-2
CASSSGALYGYTF
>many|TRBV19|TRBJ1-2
CASSIPDRGHYGYTF
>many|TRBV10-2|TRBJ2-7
CASTGARYEQYF